These 2 T cell receptor beta chains share one sample of origin, sequenced in a study of tissue T cells after allogeneic stem cell transplantation. This table comes from immunoSEQ multiplex PCR, and its TCRdb copy is limited to in-frame clones, with some not included. Of about 20,000 clones in the sample, around 70% were seen once. The sequencing input was spleen. The receptor source for this set is a female BALB/c mouse in good health. This line is of MHC haplotype H2-d.

This clone came up a few times. The germline and genes are mouse ones. The DNA ends 1 residue before the CDR3 does, and the rest of the CDR3 is filled in from the germline J gene. The chain joins TRBV13-1 to TRBJ1-3, with TRBD1 identical over 8 bases. Germline-derived CDR1 and CDR2 are NSHNY and SYGAGN. This CDR3 has 16 amino acids. With 0 bases clipped from V and 0 bases from J, the junction kept 2 bases outside the gene matches. The CDR3 loop is CASSDARGLSGNTLYF. The CDR3 DNA, read in part, is TGTGCCAGCAGTGATGCCAGGGGGCTTTCTGGAAATACGCTCTAT.

In this sample, this clone turned up a few times. Gene labels here are mouse ones. The read halts 1 residue ahead of the CDR3 end, with the missing end drawn from the germline J gene. The genes are TRBV5 and TRBJ2-7; TRBD2 agrees at 10 bases. Germline assignment: CDR1 LGHNA and CDR2 YNLKQL (reference sequence). The CDR3 length is 15 residues. J was trimmed by 1 base and V by 2 bases; bases with no gene match: 2. CDR3 amino acids: CASSQPGLGSYEQYF. The part of the CDR3 DNA that was read is TGTGCCAGCAGCCAACCGGGACTGGGGTCCTATGAACAGTAC.